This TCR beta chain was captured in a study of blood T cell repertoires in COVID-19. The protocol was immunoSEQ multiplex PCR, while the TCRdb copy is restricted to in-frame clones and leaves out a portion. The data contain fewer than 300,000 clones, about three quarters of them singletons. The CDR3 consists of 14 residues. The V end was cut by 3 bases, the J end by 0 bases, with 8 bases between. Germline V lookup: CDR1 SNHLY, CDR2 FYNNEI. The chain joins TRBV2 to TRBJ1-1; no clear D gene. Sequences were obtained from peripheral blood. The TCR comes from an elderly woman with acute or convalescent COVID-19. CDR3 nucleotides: TGTGCCAGCAGTGAGCAACAGCTGAACACTGAAGCTTTCTTT. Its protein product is CASSEQQLNTEAFF. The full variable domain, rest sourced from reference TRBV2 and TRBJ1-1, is EPEVTQTPSHQVTQMGQEVILRCVPISNHLYFYWYRQILGQKVEFLVSFYNNEISEKSEIFDDQFSVERPDGSNFTLKIRSTKLEDSAMYFCASSEQQLNTEAFFGQGTRLTVV.